Sequencing of this T cell receptor (beta chain) was carried out in a study of T cell responses to AZD1222 COVID-19 vaccine. Profiled with immunoSEQ multiplex PCR; TCRdb holds only in-frame clones, not every one. The sample has some 45,000 clones, about nine tenths seen once. A remark on this clone: Its antigen is undetermined.

Germline V gene data show CDR1 as SGHRS and CDR2 as YFSETQ. V was shortened by 0 bases and J by 1 base, with 8 bases between the two germline ends. This CDR3 contains 15 residues. The study, taken as a whole, reports: Seropositivity was recorded at baseline in only a handful of AZD1222 recipients.

Here the sequenced sample was peripheral blood, taken 28 days after the second AZD1222 dose. V and J are TRBV5-1 and TRBJ1-5; maybe TRBD1 (5 bases). The sequence was collected from an adult who received the AZD1222 COVID-19 vaccine. The CDR3 region has the DNA TGCGCCAGCAGCTTGGATTGGGGGAGCAATCAGCCCCAGCATTTT. Its protein product is CASSLDWGSNQPQHF.